Below, 27 T cell receptor beta chains from the same sample are listed, as sequenced in a study of blood T cell repertoires in COVID-19. Method: immunoSEQ multiplex PCR; TCRdb's copy keeps in-frame clones and lacks some. The repertoire holds about 91,000 clones, with roughly 85% as singletons. The sample taken for sequencing was peripheral blood. The origin of the receptors is a man in his 70s with acute or convalescent COVID-19.

This chain links TRBV5-6 with TRBJ2-6; D might be TRBD2 (6 bases). Trimming removed 0 bases at V and 0 bases at J, with 13 bases between. This CDR3 is 18 amino acids long. Germline V lookup: CDR1 SGHDT, CDR2 YYEEEE. The CDR3 loop reads CASSLALGGYSGANVLTF. The DNA for the CDR3 is TGTGCCAGCAGCTTGGCTCTGGGGGGTTACTCTGGGGCCAACGTCCTGACTTTC.

This clone was counted between two and nine times. The rearrangement uses TRBV30 and TRBJ1-5; D may be TRBD1 (5 bases). V lost 3 bases, J lost 7 bases, and 13 bases lay in between. The CDR3 length is 13 residues. The germline gives CDR1 GTSNPN, CDR2 SVGIG (reference sequence). The CDR3 region is CAWSLKGNQPQHF. The CDR3 region has the DNA TGTGCCTGGAGCTTAAAGGGGAACCAGCCCCAGCATTTT.

The chain carries TRBV1 and TRBJ1-2; no DNA check was done on the table's D call, TRBD1. TRBV1 has pseudogene status. CDR3 size: 14 residues. CDR3 residues: CTSSQSGGYYGYTF. In nucleotides, the CDR3 is TGCACCAGCAGCCAGTCAGGGGGCTACTATGGCTACACCTTC.

The J gene is TRBJ1-5, the V gene TRBV6-6; D might be TRBD1 (6 bases). The length of the CDR3 is 16 residues. Trimming shortened V by 6 bases and J by 2 bases, and 17 bases separated the two germline ends. Germline CDR1 is MNHNY and CDR2 is SVGAGI (reference sequence). As DNA, the CDR3 is TGTGCCAGCAGCTCAACACAGACAGGTGGCAATCAGCCCCAGCATTTT. Translated, it gives CASSSTQTGGNQPQHF.

The gene calls are TRBV6-1 and TRBJ2-1; 9 nucleotides match TRBD2. Germline V CDR1 and CDR2: MNHNS, SASEGT. The CDR3 consists of 15 residues. With 2 bases clipped from V and 8 bases from J, the junction kept 7 bases outside the gene matches. The CDR3 bases are TGTGCCAGCAGTGAATCAAGCGGGGGGTTCGATGAGCAGTTCTTC. This sequence encodes CASSESSGGFDEQFF.

V is TRBV18 and J is TRBJ1-6; D is ambiguous. Germline V lookup: CDR1 KGHSH, CDR2 LQKENI. Between the trimmed V and J ends, which lost 0 bases and 0 bases, there was a span of 9 bases. The length of the CDR3 is 17 residues. For the CDR3, the DNA is TGTGCCAGCTCACCACCGTACAACCGCTCCTATAATTCACCCCTCCACTTT. It specifies CASSPPYNRSYNSPLHF. The variable domain in full, with the rest retrieved from reference TRBV18 and TRBJ1-6, is NAGVMQNPRHLVRRRGQEARLRCSPMKGHSHVYWYRQLPEEGLKFMVYLQKENIIDESGMPKERFSAEFPKEGPSILRIQQVVRGDSAAYFCASSPPYNRSYNSPLHFGNGTRLTVT.

The V call is TRBV20-1, the J call TRBJ2-5; TRBD2 aligns across 10 bases. CDR3 length: 15 amino acids. Germline CDR1 is DFQATT and CDR2 is SNEGSKA (reference sequence). The V segment lost 3 bases and the J segment 5 bases; nucleotides outside the gene matches: 9. This CDR3 reads CSASLLASGGETQYF. As DNA, the CDR3 is TGCAGTGCTAGTCTTCTGGCTAGCGGGGGTGAGACCCAGTACTTC.

This clone was counted once. This chain joins TRBV28 and TRBJ2-1; weak D call: TRBD2 (6 bases). V shed 3 bases and J shed 7 bases, with 16 bases lying between them. CDR1 is MDHEN, CDR2 SYDVKM, per germline. This CDR3 is built from 15 residues. The CDR3 spells CASSLLGLSPNEQFF. The CDR3 nucleotides read TGTGCCAGCAGTTTGTTGGGACTTTCACCAAATGAGCAGTTCTTC.

The CDR3 nucleotides are TGCAGCGTTGAACAGGGGACAGGGGCTTTTTACGAGCAGTACTTC. This codes for CSVEQGTGAFYEQYF. The chain uses TRBV29-1 and TRBJ2-7; 10 bases map to TRBD1. Per germline, CDR1 SQVTM and CDR2 ANQGSEA. The CDR3 extends over 15 amino acids. V shed 2 bases, J shed 4 bases, and the junction held 8 bases outside the gene matches.

V and J are TRBV19 and TRBJ1-2; D call uncertain. Deletions cut 9 bases from V and 2 bases from J, with 19 bases between. The CDR3 contains 15 residues. Germline loops: CDR1 LNHDA, CDR2 SQIVND (reference sequence). The CDR3 coding sequence is TGTGCCAGCCGCCGTACGAGCGACGAAAACTATGGCTACACCTTC. It is translated as CASRRTSDENYGYTF.

The V call is TRBV27, the J call TRBJ2-2; weak D call: TRBD1 (6 bases). The CDR3 loop spans 13 amino acids. V shed 5 bases and J shed 9 bases, with 13 bases lying between them. Germline lookup yields CDR1 MNHEY and CDR2 SMNVEV (reference sequence). The CDR3 region is CASSLTGSRELFF. CDR3 DNA: TGTGCCAGCAGTCTAACAGGGAGCCGGGAGCTGTTTTTT.

The chain carries TRBV7-2 and TRBJ1-5; 10 bases map to TRBD1. Trimming at V came to 5 bases and at J to 6 bases, leaving 7 bases not matched to a gene. This CDR3 has 15 amino acids. CDR1 and CDR2 (germline): SGHTA, FQGNSA. The CDR3 reads CASSLRQGAPQPQHF. The CDR3 DNA reads TGTGCCAGCAGCCTACGACAGGGGGCACCTCAGCCCCAGCATTTT.

The chain is built from TRBV19 and TRBJ2-3, with 8 positions matching TRBD2. The CDR3 is 14 residues long. Germline V lookup: CDR1 LNHDA, CDR2 SQIVND (reference sequence). The V segment lost 5 bases and the J segment 5 bases; nucleotides outside the gene matches: 6. The CDR3 DNA reads as TGTGCCAGTAGTCCGGGGGGGTCTGTAGATACGCAGTATTTT. This encodes CASSPGGSVDTQYF.

The rearrangement links TRBV10-3 to TRBJ1-4; D remains unclear. The CDR3 is 14 residues long. CDR1 and CDR2 from the germline V gene are ENHRY and SYGVKD. V lost 4 bases and J 6 bases, leaving 12 bases between the germline ends. The chain's CDR3 is CAISGMRRDEKLFF. The CDR3 coding sequence is TGTGCCATCAGTGGGATGAGGAGGGATGAAAAACTGTTTTTT.

This chain connects TRBV29-1 to TRBJ1-1; D is possibly TRBD1 (5 bases). The CDR3 has 14 residues. The germline gives CDR1 SQVTM, CDR2 ANQGSEA. Trimming shortened V by 7 bases and J by 0 bases, and 15 bases separated the two germline ends. For the CDR3, the DNA is TGCAGCGCCTCGCGTAGGGGCATGAACACTGAAGCTTTCTTT. Translating gives CSASRRGMNTEAFF. Full variable domain (remainder filled in from reference TRBV29-1 and TRBJ1-1): SAVISQKPSRDICQRGTSLTIQCQVDSQVTMMFWYRQQPGQSLTLIATANQGSEATYESGFVIDKFPISRPNLTFSTLTVSNMSPEDSSIYLCSASRRGMNTEAFFGQGTRLTVV.

The chain links TRBV6-1 to TRBJ1-5, with 8 bases fitting TRBD1. The CDR3 is 14 amino acids. Trimming took 3 bases from V and 7 from J; bases not matched to a gene: 5. Germline V gene data show CDR1 as MNHNS and CDR2 as SASEGT. The CDR3 loop is CASSDAGGGQPQHF. The CDR3 DNA follows: TGTGCCAGCAGTGATGCAGGGGGCGGACAGCCCCAGCATTTT.

V and J are TRBV5-5 and TRBJ2-5; D possibly corresponds to TRBD2 (6 bases). V gave up 7 bases and J gave up 0 bases, with 16 bases separating them. Per germline, CDR1 SGHKS and CDR2 YYEKEE (reference sequence). CDR3 length: 15 residues. CDR3 amino acids: CASCPSARYQETQYF. In DNA form, the CDR3 reads TGTGCCAGCTGCCCTAGCGCTAGGTACCAAGAGACCCAGTACTTC.

This sequence joins TRBV9 and TRBJ1-4; 8 positions match TRBD1. V was clipped by 0 bases and J by 8 bases; unmatched bases: 3. CDR3 length: 14 amino acids. In germline, CDR1 is SGDLS, CDR2 YYNGEE. CDR3 protein: CASSVGTGREKLFF. CDR3 coding DNA: TGTGCCAGCAGCGTAGGGACAGGGAGGGAAAAACTGTTTTTT.

This chain links TRBV29-1 with TRBJ2-2; 9 nucleotides match TRBD1. Germline V CDR1 and CDR2: SQVTM, ANQGSEA. The CDR3 spans 15 residues. The ends lost 1 base at V and 3 bases at J; junction bases unmatched: 3. The CDR3 region is CSVEVGQGYTGELFF. CDR3 coding DNA: TGCAGCGTTGAAGTAGGACAGGGGTACACCGGGGAGCTGTTTTTT.

This sequence joins TRBV7-9 and TRBJ2-1, with TRBD1 matching 9 bases. Looked up from germline, CDR1 is SEHNR and CDR2 is FQNEAQ (reference sequence). The V gene end was trimmed by 3 bases and the J gene end by 2 bases; junction bases not matched to a gene: 14. The CDR3 extends over 19 amino acids. CDR3 nucleotides: TGTGCCAGCAGCTTTCCCCGGGACAGGGTTGTGAGCACCTACAATGAGCAGTTCTTC. This encodes CASSFPRDRVVSTYNEQFF.

This clone was seen only once. V gene TRBV6-1 combines with J gene TRBJ1-1; the D gene is possibly TRBD1 (5 bases). The CDR3 length is 15 residues. Germline V CDR1 and CDR2: MNHNS, SASEGT. Trimming shortened V by 0 bases and J by 4 bases, and 12 bases separated the two germline ends. CDR3 bases: TGTGCCAGCAGTGAAGCGATGGGGCTTGGCACTGAAGCTTTCTTT. Protein sequence: CASSEAMGLGTEAFF.

This clone came up a few times. The chain carries TRBV19 and TRBJ2-1; 8 bases match TRBD1. V lost 7 bases to trimming and J lost 4 bases; unmatched junction nucleotides: 9. The CDR3 sequence is 15 residues long. CDR1 is LNHDA and CDR2 is SQIVND in the germline V gene (reference sequence). The CDR3, as DNA: TGTGCCAGTACCCCGCAGGGGGCTTTGTACAATGAGCAGTTCTTC. This codes for CASTPQGALYNEQFF.

The V and J genes are TRBV3-1 (or the pseudogene TRBV3-2) and TRBJ1-2; TRBD1 is a possible D gene (5 bases). Deletions cut 4 bases from V and 9 bases from J, with 18 bases between. Germline CDR1 LGHDT, CDR2 YNNKEL (reference sequence). The CDR3 extends over 14 amino acids. In DNA form, the CDR3 reads TGTGCCAGCAGCCCGGGGACTAGGAAAATGAGCTACACCTTC. Its translation is CASSPGTRKMSYTF.

The J gene is TRBJ1-1, the V gene TRBV5-4; TRBD1 aligns across 11 bases. V was clipped by 0 bases and J by 4 bases; unmatched bases: 5. Germline CDR1 reads SGHNT; CDR2 reads YYREEE (reference sequence). The CDR3 extends over 16 amino acids. The CDR3 bases are TGTGCCAGCAGCTTGGGGGGGACAGGGGGAGGCACTGAAGCTTTCTTT. Its protein is CASSLGGTGGGTEAFF.

V usage is TRBV6-1 and J usage is TRBJ2-3; possible D gene TRBD2, 6 bases. V lost 1 base and J 6 bases, leaving 14 bases between the germline ends. The CDR3 loop spans 15 amino acids. Germline values: CDR1 MNHNS, CDR2 SASEGT. In DNA, the CDR3 is TGTGCCAGCAGTGAAGAGGGGACTGGCTGGGATACGCAGTATTTT. It is translated as CASSEEGTGWDTQYF.

Points on this clone: Germline and junction disagree at one end, which may indicate a read error. The rearrangement links TRBV7-9 to TRBJ1-2, with 10 bases matching TRBD1. In germline, CDR1 is SEHNR, CDR2 FQNEAQ (reference sequence). CDR3 length: 15 amino acids. Here the CDR3 reads CASSSQIPGQGFSHF. In nucleotides, the CDR3 is TGTGCCAGCAGCTCCCAAATCCCGGGACAGGGGTTTTCCCACTTC.

This clone was counted a single time. The chain is built from TRBV6-5 and TRBJ1-3, with a possible D match to TRBD1 (6 bases). V gave up 7 bases and J gave up 7 bases, with 17 bases separating them. CDR1 is MNHEY and CDR2 is SVGAGI in the germline V gene. This CDR3 is 14 amino acids long. The CDR3 is CASTKGLQGNTIYF. The CDR3 bases are TGTGCCAGCACCAAGGGGCTCCAGGGGAACACCATATATTTT.